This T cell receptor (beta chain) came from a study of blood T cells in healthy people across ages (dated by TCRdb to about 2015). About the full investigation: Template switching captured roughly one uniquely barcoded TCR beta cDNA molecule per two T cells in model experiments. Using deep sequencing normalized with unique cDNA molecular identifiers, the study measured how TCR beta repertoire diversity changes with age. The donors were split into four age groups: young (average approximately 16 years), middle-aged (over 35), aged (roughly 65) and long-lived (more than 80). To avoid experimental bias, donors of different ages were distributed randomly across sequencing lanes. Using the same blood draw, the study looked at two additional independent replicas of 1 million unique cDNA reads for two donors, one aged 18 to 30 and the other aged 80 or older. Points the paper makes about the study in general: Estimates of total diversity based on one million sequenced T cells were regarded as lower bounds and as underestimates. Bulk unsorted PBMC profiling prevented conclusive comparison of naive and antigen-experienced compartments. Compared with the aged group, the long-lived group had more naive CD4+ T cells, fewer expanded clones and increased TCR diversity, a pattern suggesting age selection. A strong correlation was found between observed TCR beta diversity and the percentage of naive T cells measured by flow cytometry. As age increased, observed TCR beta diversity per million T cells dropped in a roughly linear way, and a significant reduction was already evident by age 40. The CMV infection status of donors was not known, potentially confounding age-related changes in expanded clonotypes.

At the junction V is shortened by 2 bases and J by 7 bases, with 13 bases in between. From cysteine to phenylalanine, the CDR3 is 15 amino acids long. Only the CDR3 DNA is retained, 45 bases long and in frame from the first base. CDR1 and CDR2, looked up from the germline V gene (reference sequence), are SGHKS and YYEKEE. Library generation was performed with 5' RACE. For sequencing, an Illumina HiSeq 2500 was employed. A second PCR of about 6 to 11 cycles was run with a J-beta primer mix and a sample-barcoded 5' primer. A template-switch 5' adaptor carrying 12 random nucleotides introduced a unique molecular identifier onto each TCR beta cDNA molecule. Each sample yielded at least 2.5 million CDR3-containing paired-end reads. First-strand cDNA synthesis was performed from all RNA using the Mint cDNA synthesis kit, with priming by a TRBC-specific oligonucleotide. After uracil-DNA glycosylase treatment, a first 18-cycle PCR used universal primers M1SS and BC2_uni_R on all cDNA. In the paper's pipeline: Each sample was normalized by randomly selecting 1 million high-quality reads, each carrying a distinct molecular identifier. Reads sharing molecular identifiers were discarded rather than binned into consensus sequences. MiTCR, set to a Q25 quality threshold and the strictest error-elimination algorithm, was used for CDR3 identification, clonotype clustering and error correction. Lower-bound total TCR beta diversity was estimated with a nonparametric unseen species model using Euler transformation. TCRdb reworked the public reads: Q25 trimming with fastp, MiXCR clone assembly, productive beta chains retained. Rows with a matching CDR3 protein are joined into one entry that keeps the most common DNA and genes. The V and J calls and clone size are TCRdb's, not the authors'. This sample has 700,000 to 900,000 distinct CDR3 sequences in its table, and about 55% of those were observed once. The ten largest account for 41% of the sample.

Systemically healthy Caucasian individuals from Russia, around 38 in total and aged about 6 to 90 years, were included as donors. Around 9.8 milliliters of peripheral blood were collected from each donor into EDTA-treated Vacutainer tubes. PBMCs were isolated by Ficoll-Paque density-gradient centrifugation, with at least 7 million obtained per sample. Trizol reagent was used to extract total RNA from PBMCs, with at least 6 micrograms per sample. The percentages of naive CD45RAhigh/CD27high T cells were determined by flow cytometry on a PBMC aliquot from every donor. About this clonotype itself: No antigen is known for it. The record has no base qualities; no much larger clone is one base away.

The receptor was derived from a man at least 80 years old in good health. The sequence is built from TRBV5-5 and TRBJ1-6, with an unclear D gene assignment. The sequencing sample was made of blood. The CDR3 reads CASSFGRSGNSPLHF. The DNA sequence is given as TGTGCCAGCAGCTTTGGGCGGTCGGGGAATTCACCCCTCCACTTT. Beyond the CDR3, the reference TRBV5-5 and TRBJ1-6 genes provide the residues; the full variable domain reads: DAGVTQSPTHLIKTRGQQVTLRCSPISGHKSVSWYQQVLGQGPQFIFQYYEKEERGRGNFPDRFSARQFPNYSSELNVNALLLGDSALYLCASSFGRSGNSPLHFGNGTRLTVT.